The 8 T cell receptor beta chains listed next were all sequenced from one sample in a study of blood T cell repertoires in COVID-19. Sequencing used immunoSEQ multiplex PCR; TCRdb keeps in-frame clones, though not all of them. Of some 87,000 clones in the sample, 70% to 90% were seen once. The sequencing sample was made of peripheral blood. These receptors originate from a human donor in a cohort sampled during active COVID-19.

The chain joins TRBV20-1 to TRBJ2-3; D is perhaps TRBD1 (5 bases). The CDR3 contains 14 residues. The germline V gene encodes CDR1 DFQATT and CDR2 SNEGSKA (reference sequence). Deletions cut 3 bases from V and 4 bases from J, with 14 bases between. CDR3 region: CSASNRKAADTQYF. CDR3 DNA sequence: TGCAGTGCTAGTAACAGGAAGGCAGCAGATACGCAGTATTTT.

This clone has a single count. This sequence joins TRBV2 and TRBJ1-4; D call uncertain. V lost 1 base to trimming and J lost 10 bases, with 10 bases between them. CDR1 and CDR2 from the germline V gene are SNHLY and FYNNEI. The CDR3 totals 13 residues. This CDR3 is CASSEERGRKLFF. CDR3 in DNA: TGTGCCAGCAGTGAAGAAAGAGGTAGAAAACTGTTTTTT.

V usage is TRBV27 and J usage is TRBJ2-3; 12 bases are a match to TRBD2. This CDR3 has 14 amino acids. Germline CDR1 is MNHEY and CDR2 is SMNVEV (reference sequence). The J segment lost 5 bases and the V segment lost 5 bases, leaving 2 bases of the junction unmatched. The CDR3 DNA is TGTGCCAGCAGTACGGGACTAGCGGGAGATACGCAGTATTTT. Protein sequence: CASSTGLAGDTQYF.

This clone was seen only a few times. The chain couples TRBV2 to TRBJ1-6; D remains ambiguous. The germline gives CDR1 SNHLY, CDR2 FYNNEI. The V and J ends lost 5 bases and 10 bases respectively, with 15 bases between them. The CDR3 spans 14 residues. Here the CDR3 reads CASSREQRSSPLHF. The CDR3 DNA follows: TGTGCCAGCAGTAGGGAGCAGAGAAGCTCACCCCTCCACTTT. The variable domain in full, completed from reference TRBV2 and TRBJ1-6, reads EPEVTQTPSHQVTQMGQEVILRCVPISNHLYFYWYRQILGQKVEFLVSFYNNEISEKSEIFDDQFSVERPDGSNFTLKIRSTKLEDSAMYFCASSREQRSSPLHFGNGTRLTVT.

This clone occurred once. This sequence joins TRBV9 and TRBJ1-3; D not certain. The CDR3 runs 17 residues. V lost 1 base and J 4 bases, leaving 18 bases between the germline ends. Per the germline V gene, CDR1 is SGDLS and CDR2 is YYNGEE. In nucleotides, the CDR3 is TGTGCCAGCAGCGTAACCGTGGGCAGGCTCCTGGGAAACACCATATATTTT. This codes for CASSVTVGRLLGNTIYF.

The V gene is TRBV6-6, the J gene TRBJ1-6; 8 nucleotides line up with TRBD1. Germline trimming cut 0 bases from V and 7 bases from J; bases unmatched to any gene: 2. Looked up from germline, CDR1 is MNHNY and CDR2 is SVGAGI (reference sequence). The CDR3 covers 15 residues. The CDR3, as DNA: TGTGCCAGCAGTTACTCCCAGGGGGCAAATTCACCCCTCCACTTT. It codes for CASSYSQGANSPLHF.

The rearrangement uses TRBV7-9 and TRBJ2-2; 8 bases are a match to TRBD1. Germline assignment: CDR1 SEHNR and CDR2 FQNEAQ (reference sequence). Trimming removed 5 bases from V and 3 bases from J; junction bases left unmatched: 2. The CDR3 length is 14 residues. This CDR3 reads CASSRTGYTGELFF. For the CDR3, the DNA is TGTGCCAGCAGCCGGACAGGGTACACCGGGGAGCTGTTTTTT. Complete variable domain (other parts from reference TRBV7-9 and TRBJ2-2): DTGVSQNPRHKITKRGQNVTFRCDPISEHNRLYWYRQTLGQGPEFLTYFQNEAQLEKSRLLSDRFSAERPKGSFSTLEIQRTEQGDSAMYLCASSRTGYTGELFFGEGSRLTVL.

This clone was recorded a few times. V gene TRBV29-1 combines with J gene TRBJ2-1; D not resolved. The CDR3 totals 13 residues. V was trimmed by 1 base and J by 5 bases, leaving 9 bases between them. CDR1 SQVTM and CDR2 ANQGSEA come from the germline V gene. The CDR3 nucleotides read TGCAGCGTTGAAGTGGTTGCAGACAATGAGCAGTTCTTC. It yields the protein CSVEVVADNEQFF.